This T cell receptor beta chain was obtained from a study of T cells after yellow fever vaccination. Study summary: SMART-Seq v4 Ultra Low Input prepared the low-cell-number fractions. Study-wide results and limits: The booster saw the reappearance of most primary-vaccination clones (about 95% CD4, 80% to 90% CD8).

Universal primer sites and UMIs were introduced during 5'RACE template-switching synthesis of TCR cDNA. TCRdb re-derived calls from the 5' RACE reads in MiXCR, one entry per CDR3 protein. The table has some 340,000 distinct CDR3 sequences, around a tenth seen once; the top ten hold 3.3%. CDR3 length equals 13 residues. In its sample, this clonotype was seen a few times. Its specificity is not known. The specimen comprised CD4+ T cells sorted from PBMCs, sampled 45 days after the yellow fever booster vaccination. The chain carries TRBV21-1 and TRBJ1-1; the table assigns TRBD1, which was not confirmed against the DNA. TRBV21-1 counts as a pseudogene. The sequence was obtained from a man between 18 and 35 years old who received the YFV17D yellow fever vaccine. CDR3 residues: CASSNRDRVEAFF. In nucleotides, the CDR3 is TGTGCCAGCAGCAACCGGGACAGGGTCGAAGCTTTCTTT.